This T cell receptor (beta chain) was profiled in a study of OX40 agonist ivuxolimab in advanced cancers. The wider study: Dose-escalation patients had hepatocellular carcinoma, melanoma, renal cell or head and neck cancer. Partial responses, seen in three patients, involved one hepatocellular carcinoma and two cutaneous melanomas. Study-level results: Some of the nonresponding patients also showed low levels of normalized T-cell clonal expansion. The antigens recognized by the expanded peripheral T cells, that is their antigen specificity, were not determined.

From germline, CDR1 is MNHEY and CDR2 SMNVEV (reference sequence). Trimming took 8 bases from V and 2 from J; bases not matched to a gene: 11. This CDR3 has 16 amino acids. To note about this clone: Its antigen remains unidentified.

Produced via immunoSEQ multiplex PCR; TCRdb's table is partial and in-frame only. The sample lists roughly 75,000 clones; more than 75% were seen once. The chain joins TRBV27 to TRBJ2-7, with TRBD2 matching 11 bases. This clonotype was sampled from an adult with an advanced solid tumor such as melanoma, head and neck, liver or kidney cancer. Sequences were derived from CD4+ or CD8+ T cells sorted from blood, sampled in a trial of the OX40 agonist ivuxolimab. In DNA, the CDR3 is TGTGCCAGCTGCCGGACCGGGACTAGCGGAACCTACGAGCAGTACTTC. This translates into CASCRTGTSGTYEQYF.